The 29 T cell receptor beta chains reported below all come from one sample, sequenced in a study of molecular identifiers for immune sequencing clone quantification (dated by TCRdb to the late 2010s). Libraries came from PCR. The sequencer listed for this sample is Illumina HiSeq 4000. TCRdb redid the processing of the public reads, applying fastp at Q25 and MiXCR, and retained in-frame beta chains. Identical CDR3 protein sequences are pooled into one entry, listed with their most common genes and DNA. This sample holds about 640,000 distinct CDR3 sequences; about 20% were observed only once. 0.85% of the sample is in the top ten clones. Sequencing used naive CD8+ T cells from blood, with Jurkat cell RNA spiked in. The sample's cell subset or site, from its label and the paper: FACS-sorted CD8+CD4-CCR7+CD45RA+ naive T cells. The receptors shown here come from a human donor in good health. Some libraries in this study had Jurkat cell RNA spiked in.

For this clonotype: A much larger clone differs from this one at a single base, so this may be a read error. The chain joins TRBV20-1 to TRBJ1-4; no firm D call. Germline CDR1 is DFQATT and CDR2 is SNEGSKA (reference sequence). The CDR3 is 14 residues long. This CDR3 reads CSAGSLATNERLFF. CDR3 bases: TGCAGTGCTGGTTCCCTTGCAACTAATGAAAGACTGTTTTTT.

The chain has TRBV4-1 and TRBJ1-1; a weak D match, TRBD1 (5 bases). CDR3 length: 15 residues. Trimming took 0 bases from V and 6 from J, leaving 14 bases between them. The germline V gene encodes CDR1 MGHRA and CDR2 YSYEKL. The CDR3 DNA reads TGCGCCAGCAGCCAAGAGCCAGGGTTCAACTCTGAAGCTTTCTTT. It encodes CASSQEPGFNSEAFF.

The sample holds a few counts of this clonotype. The V gene is TRBV28, the J gene TRBJ1-1; TRBD1 agrees at 9 bases. Germline assignment: CDR1 MDHEN and CDR2 SYDVKM. The CDR3 loop spans 14 amino acids. Losses at the gene ends were 5 bases for V and 1 base for J; bases not matched to a gene: 2. The CDR3 bases are TGTGCCAGCAGTACGGACAGGGGGAACACTGAAGCTTTCTTT. This translates into CASSTDRGNTEAFF.

There are many counts of this clonotype. Possible read error: a much larger clone is one base away. The chain joins TRBV12-3 or TRBV12-4 to TRBJ1-5; D not resolved. The CDR3 consists of 12 residues. The V end was cut by 1 base, the J end by 6 bases, with 4 bases between. The CDR3 reads CASSLDTQPQHF. CDR3 nucleotide sequence: TGTGCCAGCAGTTTAGACACTCAGCCCCAGCATTTT.

This clonotype appeared once. A much larger clonotype is one base distant, so this may be a read error. V is TRBV29-1 and J is TRBJ2-1, with D perhaps matching TRBD1 (6 bases). This CDR3 spans 14 amino acids. CDR1 SQVTM and CDR2 ANQGSEA come from the germline V gene. The CDR3 loop reads CGVGGVGGYNEQFF. In nucleotides, the CDR3 is TGCGGCGTTGGGGGCGTAGGCGGATACAATGAGCAGTTCTTC.

For this clonotype: This may come from a read error, since a much larger clone is one base off. The chain carries TRBV4-1 and TRBJ2-3; weak D call: TRBD2 (6 bases). The germline CDR1 and CDR2 sequences are MGHRA and YSYEKL. This CDR3 has 15 amino acids. The CDR3 DNA is TGCGCCAGCAGCCAAACCCAGGGAGGCACAGATGCGCAGTATTTT. Residues: CASSQTQGGTDAQYF.

This clonotype was picked up many times. In DNA form, the CDR3 reads TGTGCCAGCAGCAAAGCGGACCGACCCAATACGCAGTATTTT. This gives the protein CASSKADRPNTQYF. The chain uses TRBV21-1 and TRBJ2-3. TRBV21-1 is described as a pseudogene. CDR3 length: 14 residues.

This clonotype was counted at least ten times. This sequence joins TRBV7-2 and TRBJ2-7; D may be TRBD2 (6 bases). Trimming took off 4 bases at V and 3 bases at J, with 16 bases between the two ends. This CDR3 spans 15 amino acids. Per germline, CDR1 SGHTA and CDR2 FQGNSA. Here the CDR3 reads CASSSYGGDGYEQYF. CDR3 sequence (DNA): TGTGCCAGCAGCTCCTACGGCGGGGACGGCTACGAGCAGTACTTC.

About this clonotype: A much larger clone differs from this one at a single base, so this may be a read error. J is TRBJ2-3 and V is TRBV16; possible D gene TRBD2, 6 bases. Germline CDR1 reads KGHSY; CDR2 reads FQNENV. This CDR3 is built from 14 residues. The CDR3 loop is CASGHTSRPDTQYF. The CDR3 region has the DNA TGTGCCAGCGGCCATACTAGCCGCCCAGATACGCAGTATTTT.

On this clonotype: A much larger clonotype is one base distant, so this may be a read error. The CDR3 sequence is CASSHPGLLNEKLFF. The CDR3 region has the DNA TGTGCCAGCAGCCACCCGGGACTGCTTAATGAAAAACTGTTTTTT. The chain employs TRBV5-4 and TRBJ1-4; D might be TRBD1 (5 bases). This CDR3 spans 15 amino acids. Trimming cost V 4 bases and J 4 bases, with 14 bases left between them. Germline lookup yields CDR1 SGHNT and CDR2 YYREEE (reference sequence). Full variable domain (missing parts from reference TRBV5-4 and TRBJ1-4): ETGVTQSPTHLIKTRGQQVTLRCSSQSGHNTVSWYQQALGQGPQFIFQYYREEENGRGNFPPRFSGLQFPNYSSELNVNALELDDSALYLCASSHPGLLNEKLFFGSGTQLSVL.

This clonotype was seen many times. V is TRBV6-2 or TRBV6-3 and J is TRBJ2-2; D not resolved. Trimming took off 3 bases at V and 6 bases at J, with 14 bases between the two ends. Germline V gives CDR1 MNHEY, CDR2 SVGEGT. The length of the CDR3 is 15 residues. CDR3: CASSYHPVTSGELFF. In DNA, the CDR3 is TGTGCCAGCAGTTATCATCCAGTTACATCCGGGGAGCTGTTTTTT.

About this clonotype itself: The junction and the germline gene differ at one end; a read error may be behind it. This rearrangement joins TRBV30 to TRBJ2-2; D unclear. CDR1 is GTSNPN, CDR2 SVGIG, per germline (reference sequence). CDR3 length equals 11 residues. CDR3 protein: CARSKPGELFF. CDR3 nucleotides: TGTGCCCGGAGTAAACCCGGGGAGCTGTTTTTT.

This clonotype was seen at least ten times. V is TRBV6-2 or TRBV6-3 and J is TRBJ2-2; no clear D gene. The CDR3 loop spans 14 amino acids. Germline values: CDR1 MNHEY, CDR2 SVGEGT. The germline V and J ends were trimmed by 2 bases and 3 bases, with 7 bases remaining between them. The CDR3 DNA reads as TGTGCCAGCAGTTACCTCGACCACACCGGGGAGCTGTTTTTT. As protein: CASSYLDHTGELFF.

There are a few counts of this clonotype. The junction does not match germline at one end; this may be a read error. The chain recombines TRBV5-8 with TRBJ1-1; D call uncertain. CDR3 length: 12 amino acids. From germline, CDR1 is SGHTS and CDR2 YDEGEE. The CDR3 region has the DNA TGTGCCAGCAGCTGGGCGAACGCTGAAGCTTTCTTT. Amino acid sequence: CASSWANAEAFF. The complete variable domain, with remaining parts taken from reference TRBV5-8 and TRBJ1-1, reads EAGVTQSPTHLIKTRGQQATLRCSPISGHTSVYWYQQALGLGLQFLLWYDEGEERNRGNFPPRFSGRQFPNYSSELNVNALELEDSALYLCASSWANAEAFFGQGTRLTVV.

The rearrangement uses TRBV7-9 and TRBJ1-3; no firm D call. Trimming cost V 1 base and J 0 bases, with 7 bases left between them. CDR1 is SEHNR, CDR2 FQNEAQ, per germline (reference sequence). This CDR3 comprises 15 residues. In DNA form, the CDR3 reads TGTGCCAGCAGCTTAGTATCCAACTCTGGAAACACCATATATTTT. Translation gives CASSLVSNSGNTIYF.

The table lists this clonotype with many counts. The V call is TRBV12-3 or TRBV12-4, the J call TRBJ2-3, with a tentative D call TRBD2 (5 bases). V was clipped by 3 bases and J by 1 base, with 14 bases between them. This CDR3 has 16 residues. The CDR3 DNA is TGTGCCAGCAGTTTCGGACTCCATGAGGGCACAGATACGCAGTATTTT. Amino acids: CASSFGLHEGTDTQYF.

This clonotype was seen at least ten times. The chain has TRBV14 and TRBJ2-7, with D unresolved. Between the trimmed V and J ends, which lost 1 base and 5 bases, there was a span of 15 bases. The germline CDR1 and CDR2 sequences are SGHDN and FVKESK. The CDR3 runs to 15 residues. The CDR3 protein is CASSQVEGLGDEQYF. CDR3 DNA sequence: TGTGCCAGCAGCCAAGTCGAAGGTCTTGGAGACGAGCAGTACTTC.

Only one count was recorded for this clonotype. The chain recombines TRBV7-6 with TRBJ2-5; the D is unclear. The germline V and J ends were trimmed by 4 bases and 5 bases, with 11 bases remaining between them. The germline V gene encodes CDR1 SGHVS and CDR2 FNYEAQ. The CDR3 is made up of 13 amino acids. For the CDR3, the DNA is TGTGCCAGCAGCTCAGCCCTGGGGGAGACCCAGTACTTC. The encoded protein is CASSSALGETQYF.

This chain connects TRBV3-1 to TRBJ2-1; the D gene is possibly TRBD2 (5 bases). Trimming left V 4 bases short and J 1 base short, with 14 bases between. Germline V CDR1 and CDR2: LGHDT, YNNKEL (reference sequence). The length of the CDR3 is 16 residues. The CDR3 DNA reads as TGTGCCAGCAGCCGAGTAACCGGGAAGTCCTACAATGAGCAGTTCTTC. Translating gives CASSRVTGKSYNEQFF.

This clonotype has a count of ten or more. This chain connects TRBV19 to TRBJ2-6; no reliable D call. Germline CDR1 and CDR2: LNHDA and SQIVND (reference sequence). CDR3 length: 15 residues. V lost 7 bases and J lost 0, with 10 bases in between. This chain's CDR3 is CASIDPYSGANVLTF. DNA of the CDR3: TGTGCCAGTATTGATCCGTACTCTGGGGCCAACGTCCTGACTTTC.

This clonotype was recorded at least ten times. The chain employs TRBV14 and TRBJ2-7; tentatively, D is TRBD1 (6 bases). Germline CDR1 SGHDN, CDR2 FVKESK. The length of the CDR3 is 14 residues. V dropped 4 bases and J dropped 0 bases, with 10 bases sitting between them. The CDR3 spells CASSPDRNSYEQYF. In DNA, the CDR3 is TGTGCCAGCAGCCCCGACAGGAACTCCTACGAGCAGTACTTC.

This clonotype was recorded at least ten times. The chain carries TRBV7-2 and TRBJ2-3; D unclear. CDR1 and CDR2 (germline): SGHTA, FQGNSA. V was shortened by 3 bases and J by 1 base, with 11 bases between the two germline ends. The CDR3 is 15 amino acids. The CDR3 nucleotides read TGTGCCAGCAGCTTTTCCAGTGCAGGCACAGATACGCAGTATTTT. This encodes CASSFSSAGTDTQYF. Looking up the rest from reference TRBV7-2 and TRBJ2-3 gives the full variable domain: GAGVSQSPSNKVTEKGKDVELRCDPISGHTALYWYRQSLGQGLEFLIYFQGNSAPDKSGLPSDRFSAERTGGSVSTLTIQRTQQEDSAVYLCASSFSSAGTDTQYFGPGTRLTVL.

V gene TRBV12-3 or TRBV12-4 combines with J gene TRBJ2-5, with D possibly being TRBD2 (6 bases). CDR3 size: 14 residues. V lost 6 bases and J 5 bases, leaving 16 bases between the germline ends. CDR3 nucleotides: TGTGCCAGCAGCCGCCTCGGGAGTAGGGAGACCCAGTACTTC. It is translated as CASSRLGSRETQYF.

This clonotype was counted only a few times. The chain has TRBV6-2 or TRBV6-3 and TRBJ2-2; D ambiguous. Germline V lookup: CDR1 MNHEY, CDR2 SVGEGT. The length of the CDR3 is 16 residues. V lost 5 bases and J 0 bases, leaving 13 bases between the germline ends. The DNA of the CDR3 is TGTGCCAGCAGTACCGACTCGACCTCGAACACCGGGGAGCTGTTTTTT. Translating gives CASSTDSTSNTGELFF.

At least ten counts were recorded for this clonotype. This chain links TRBV28 with TRBJ1-1; D gene unclear. CDR1 is MDHEN and CDR2 is SYDVKM in the germline V gene. The V and J ends lost 4 bases and 1 base respectively, with 16 bases between them. The CDR3 runs 16 residues. The CDR3 sequence: CASSSHPQGRNTEAFF. CDR3 DNA sequence: TGTGCCAGCAGTTCACACCCACAAGGACGGAACACTGAAGCTTTCTTT.

A note on this clonotype: At one end, the junction sequence differs from germline, possibly due to a read error. This sequence joins TRBV25-1 and TRBJ2-7; 9 bases agree with TRBD1. Germline V gives CDR1 MGHDK, CDR2 SYGVNS. The CDR3 sequence is 13 residues long. The CDR3 reads CASSVGQGYERYF. CDR3 DNA sequence: TGTGCCAGCAGTGTGGGACAGGGCTACGAGCGGTACTTC.

This clonotype was seen many times. The V gene is TRBV6-5, the J gene TRBJ1-1; tentative D call: TRBD1 (5 bases). Trimming took 6 bases from V and 4 from J, leaving 15 bases between them. The CDR3 consists of 14 residues. Germline values: CDR1 MNHEY, CDR2 SVGAGI. Here the CDR3 DNA reads TGTGCCAGCAGACCTGGGGGGGGTAGCACTGAAGCTTTCTTT. Its protein is CASRPGGGSTEAFF.

A note on this clonotype: The junction departs from the called germline gene at one end, perhaps through a read error. V usage is TRBV12-3 or TRBV12-4 and J usage is TRBJ2-6; TRBD1 matches at 7 bases. There are 17 residues in the CDR3. Here the CDR3 reads CASRPGTASSRANVLAF. CDR3 DNA sequence: TGTGCCAGCAGACCAGGGACAGCCAGTTCTAGGGCCAACGTCCTGGCTTTC.

The chain is built from TRBV20-1 and TRBJ2-7; 8 nucleotides match TRBD2. V lost 3 bases, J lost 3 bases, and 4 bases stayed unmatched. The CDR3 covers 13 residues. Germline lookup yields CDR1 DFQATT and CDR2 SNEGSKA (reference sequence). In DNA, the CDR3 is TGCAGTGCTAGGGGACTAGATTTCTACGAGCAGTACTTC. Translating gives CSARGLDFYEQYF.